Each of the 32 T cell receptor beta chains below was sequenced from the same sample in a study of vaccination and CD4 T cells after COVID-19. Time point noted: late sampling 161 to 241 days after vaccination in three convalescent patients. Treatment denoted: approximately nine-day PBMC culture with coronavirus spike peptide pools or control peptides (ViraFEST assay). Their target antigens are unknown. The Oncomine TCR Beta short-read assay sequenced DNA from cultured CD4+ T cells. TCRdb passed the PCR reads through MiXCR, listing each CDR3 protein once. The sample lists about 23,000 distinct CDR3 sequences, about 35% occurring once. Sample: CD4+ T cells from blood, cultured in vitro, taken about 7 months after SARS-CoV-2 vaccination. Receptors originate from a human donor who had recovered from COVID-19.

A few counts support this clonotype. This sequence joins TRBV20-1 and TRBJ1-5, with TRBD1 as a possible D gene (5 bases). This CDR3 has 13 amino acids. Germline lookup yields CDR1 DFQATT and CDR2 SNEGSKA (reference sequence). V was clipped by 6 bases and J by 7 bases, with 16 bases between them. The CDR3 DNA reads as TGCAGTGCCCGACCGGGGCTCAGGCAGCCCCAGCATTTT. This sequence encodes CSARPGLRQPQHF.

The chain recombines TRBV19 with TRBJ2-7; 13 positions agree with TRBD2. The V segment lost 6 bases and the J segment 5 bases; nucleotides outside the gene matches: 7. Germline assignment: CDR1 LNHDA and CDR2 SQIVND (reference sequence). This CDR3 contains 15 residues. This CDR3 is CASRGWTSGSHEQYF. CDR3 in DNA: TGTGCCAGTAGGGGATGGACTAGCGGGAGTCACGAGCAGTACTTC.

The chain joins TRBV28 to TRBJ1-2; D is unresolved. The germline gives CDR1 MDHEN, CDR2 SYDVKM. The CDR3 length is 14 residues. V was pared by 2 bases and J by 3 bases, with 10 bases between. The CDR3 is CASSLGGRYYGYTF. CDR3 nucleotide sequence: TGTGCCAGCAGTTTAGGAGGACGGTACTATGGCTACACCTTC.

This clonotype was seen a few times. The V call is TRBV20-1, the J call TRBJ1-1; D remains ambiguous. The CDR3 is 14 residues long. V gave up 6 bases and J gave up 5 bases, with 19 bases separating them. Germline CDR1 is DFQATT and CDR2 is SNEGSKA (reference sequence). DNA of the CDR3: TGCAGTGCCCAATCGGGAGAACAGAGGACTGAAGCTTTCTTT. As protein: CSAQSGEQRTEAFF.

This clonotype was seen only a few times. The chain has TRBV6-5 and TRBJ1-1; D is unclear. This CDR3 has 12 amino acids. Germline CDR1 and CDR2: MNHEY and SVGAGI. V gave up 4 bases and J gave up 5 bases, with 8 bases separating them. CDR3 amino acids: CASSSPGTEAFF. In nucleotides, the CDR3 is TGTGCCAGCAGTTCTCCGGGTACTGAAGCTTTCTTT.

This clonotype was detected a few times. The gene calls are TRBV6-2 or TRBV6-3 and TRBJ2-7; 12 bases align to TRBD2. From germline, CDR1 is MNHEY and CDR2 SVGEGT. This CDR3 contains 16 residues. V was clipped by 6 bases and J by 7 bases; unmatched bases: 13. CDR3 DNA sequence: TGTGCCAGCAGGGAGGCTAGCGGGAGGGGATCGAGAGAGCAGTACTTC. It yields the protein CASREASGRGSREQYF.

This chain uses TRBV6-1 with TRBJ1-1; TRBD1 might be the D (5 bases). V lost 7 bases, J lost 9 bases, and 21 bases lay in between. CDR1 and CDR2 (germline): MNHNS, SASEGT. CDR3 size: 14 residues. CDR3 sequence (DNA): TGTGCCAGCAACTCCCAGGCAATGGACACCCAAGCTTTCTTT. Its protein product is CASNSQAMDTQAFF.

A note on this clonotype: Sequence at one end of the junction differs from germline and may be a read error. This chain links TRBV20-1 with TRBJ2-7, with 7 positions matching TRBD2. The CDR3 length is 15 residues. Germline-derived CDR1 and CDR2 are DFQATT and SNEGSKA (reference sequence). CDR3 sequence: CSARNLAGFSYEQYF. The CDR3 nucleotides read TGCAGCGCTAGGAATTTAGCGGGTTTCTCCTACGAGCAGTACTTC.

The chain joins TRBV20-1 to TRBJ2-1, with 7 positions matching TRBD2. The CDR3 consists of 16 residues. CDR1 is DFQATT, CDR2 SNEGSKA, per germline (reference sequence). With V trimmed by 6 bases and J by 10 bases, 21 bases remained unmatched. This CDR3 reads CSASRPLAAQRLEQFF. The CDR3 nucleotides are TGCAGTGCCAGCAGGCCCCTAGCGGCCCAAAGGTTAGAGCAGTTCTTC.

This chain connects TRBV20-1 to TRBJ1-6, with D possibly TRBD1 on 6 matching bases. The germline V and J ends were trimmed by 0 bases and 2 bases, with 17 bases remaining between them. From germline, CDR1 is DFQATT and CDR2 SNEGSKA (reference sequence). The CDR3 has 18 residues. This chain's CDR3 is CSARDLGGLTPYNSPLHF. The CDR3 nucleotides are TGCAGTGCTAGAGATTTGGGGGGCCTCACCCCCTATAATTCACCCCTCCACTTT.

This chain uses TRBV20-1 with TRBJ2-7; 9 positions agree with TRBD2. Germline loops: CDR1 DFQATT, CDR2 SNEGSKA (reference sequence). The CDR3 is 15 residues long. The trim removed 1 base at V and 4 bases at J, leaving 8 bases unmatched. For the CDR3, the DNA is TGCAGTGCTAGAGGTCGCGGCGGGAGGGTGTACGAGCAGTACTTC. Its protein product is CSARGRGGRVYEQYF.

The V and J genes are TRBV20-1 and TRBJ1-5; D is uncertain. V was pared by 6 bases and J by 4 bases, with 16 bases between. The CDR3 runs to 14 residues. Germline-derived CDR1 and CDR2 are DFQATT and SNEGSKA (reference sequence). This chain's CDR3 is CSAPDRADNQPQHF. The CDR3 coding sequence is TGCAGTGCCCCCGACCGGGCCGATAATCAGCCCCAGCATTTT.

This clonotype came up a few times. This chain connects TRBV20-1 to TRBJ1-1, with D maybe TRBD1 (5 bases). The V end was cut by 7 bases, the J end by 5 bases, with 11 bases between. The CDR3 loop spans 11 amino acids. Germline lookup yields CDR1 DFQATT and CDR2 SNEGSKA (reference sequence). The CDR3 here is CSGWAGTEAFF. CDR3 nucleotide sequence: TGCAGTGGGTGGGCAGGGACTGAAGCTTTCTTT.

This clonotype was found a few times. The chain employs TRBV7-2 and TRBJ1-6; 9 bases agree with TRBD1. Germline-derived CDR1 and CDR2 are SGHTA and FQGNSA. CDR3 size: 15 residues. The V and J ends lost 5 bases and 10 bases, in that order; junction bases with no gene match: 9. CDR3 DNA sequence: TGTGCCAGCAGCACCCAACGACAGGGGGGCTCACCCCTCCACTTT. Translating gives CASSTQRQGGSPLHF.

The genes are TRBV20-1 and TRBJ1-2, with 9 positions matching TRBD1. The CDR3 loop spans 13 amino acids. In germline, CDR1 is DFQATT, CDR2 SNEGSKA (reference sequence). With 4 bases clipped from V and 4 bases from J, the junction kept 4 bases outside the gene matches. Here the CDR3 DNA reads TGCAGTGCTATAACAGGGGGCAGCTATGGCTACACCTTC. Translated, it gives CSAITGGSYGYTF.

A few counts support this clonotype. The CDR3 DNA follows: TGTGCCACCAGCAGCTCGGGCGAGCCGACAGATACGCAGTATTTT. It codes for CATSSSGEPTDTQYF. The rearrangement uses TRBV15 and TRBJ2-3; D is unresolved. This CDR3 has 15 amino acids. CDR1 LNHNV and CDR2 YYDKDF come from the germline V gene (reference sequence). Between the trimmed V and J ends, which lost 3 bases and 3 bases, there was a span of 13 bases.

The chain employs TRBV7-2 and TRBJ2-5; TRBD2 matches 8 bases. This CDR3 has 15 amino acids. CDR1 SGHTA and CDR2 FQGNSA come from the germline V gene. Trimming took 5 bases from V and 5 from J; bases not matched to a gene: 10. CDR3 region: CASSQQGLVDETQYF. The CDR3 nucleotides read TGTGCCAGCAGCCAACAGGGACTAGTTGACGAGACCCAGTACTTC.

This chain joins TRBV19 and TRBJ2-7; TRBD1 aligns across 7 bases. The CDR3 sequence is 12 residues long. Trimming took 9 bases from V and 6 from J; bases not matched to a gene: 8. From germline, CDR1 is LNHDA and CDR2 SQIVND (reference sequence). CDR3 residues: CASDTGEGEQYF. Written as DNA, the CDR3 is TGTGCCAGCGATACAGGGGAAGGCGAGCAGTACTTC.

The chain carries TRBV25-1 and TRBJ2-5, with D hard to call. Per the germline V gene, CDR1 is MGHDK and CDR2 is SYGVNS. The CDR3 runs to 14 residues. V was pared by 2 bases and J by 2 bases, with 9 bases between. In nucleotides, the CDR3 is TGTGCCAGCAGTGAAGGGCAGTTTCAAGAGACCCAGTACTTC. It yields the protein CASSEGQFQETQYF.

The chain uses TRBV5-8 and TRBJ1-5, with a possible D match to TRBD1 (5 bases). Germline CDR1 reads SGHTS; CDR2 reads YDEGEE. The CDR3 spans 15 residues. Deletions cut 0 bases from V and 11 bases from J, with 18 bases between. CDR3 in amino acids: CASSLVTQGFGAQHF. CDR3 coding DNA: TGTGCCAGCAGCTTGGTCACCCAGGGTTTTGGAGCCCAGCATTTT.

A few counts support this clonotype. V and J are TRBV28 and TRBJ1-2; 7 bases agree with TRBD1. Germline CDR1 and CDR2: MDHEN and SYDVKM. V was clipped by 6 bases and J by 5 bases; unmatched bases: 9. The CDR3 consists of 14 residues. CDR3 nucleotides: TGTGCCAGCAGACCAGGGACAGACTTTTATGGCTACACCTTC. Its protein is CASRPGTDFYGYTF.

The chain uses TRBV7-9 and TRBJ2-2; 16 bases agree with TRBD2. The germline gives CDR1 SEHNR, CDR2 FQNEAQ (reference sequence). V lost 5 bases and J lost 1; bases outside the gene matches: 4. The CDR3 contains 18 residues. The CDR3 bases are TGTGCCAGCAGCCCGGGACTAGCGGGAGGGCTGAACACCGGGGAGCTGTTTTTT. Residues: CASSPGLAGGLNTGELFF.

This clonotype came up a few times. V usage is TRBV20-1 and J usage is TRBJ2-7; D is possibly TRBD2 (5 bases). Germline V gives CDR1 DFQATT, CDR2 SNEGSKA (reference sequence). This CDR3 is 13 amino acids long. The V and J ends lost 2 bases and 8 bases respectively, with 16 bases between them. CDR3 coding DNA: TGCAGTGCTAGAAAGCGGACGGCACAAAAGCAGTACTTC. This encodes CSARKRTAQKQYF.

This chain joins TRBV6-1 and TRBJ2-5; 12 bases line up with TRBD2. There are 15 residues in the CDR3. Germline-derived CDR1 and CDR2 are MNHNS and SASEGT. Losses at the gene ends were 2 bases for V and 2 bases for J; bases not matched to a gene: 0. The CDR3 sequence is CASSELAGGQETQYF. CDR3 coding DNA: TGTGCCAGCAGTGAACTAGCGGGAGGGCAAGAGACCCAGTACTTC.

Sample share makes this clonotype medium-sized (0.01 to 0.1%). The chain uses TRBV7-2 and TRBJ1-5, with D unclear. The CDR3 is made up of 13 amino acids. V was pared by 2 bases and J by 0 bases, with 2 bases between. CDR1 and CDR2 from the germline V gene are SGHTA and FQGNSA. In nucleotides, the CDR3 is TGTGCCAGCAGCTTAAGTAGCAATCAGCCCCAGCATTTT. Translated: CASSLSSNQPQHF.

V and J are TRBV6-1 and TRBJ2-7; no clear D. CDR3 length equals 12 residues. Germline V gene data show CDR1 as MNHNS and CDR2 as SASEGT. Trimming removed 6 bases at V and 2 bases at J, with 8 bases between. CDR3 DNA sequence: TGTGCCAGCAGGAGGACCCCCTACGAGCAGTACTTC. Translation gives CASRRTPYEQYF.

This clonotype showed up just a few times. V and J are TRBV19 and TRBJ2-1; D gene uncertain. Germline-derived CDR1 and CDR2 are LNHDA and SQIVND (reference sequence). This CDR3 is built from 15 residues. Trimming removed 3 bases from V and 4 bases from J, with 13 bases in between. The CDR3 DNA sequence: TGTGCCAGTAGTATCTCCGCAGGCCCTTACAATGAGCAGTTCTTC. It yields the protein CASSISAGPYNEQFF.

The chain has TRBV24-1 and TRBJ2-7, with D perhaps matching TRBD1 (6 bases). Per germline, CDR1 KGHDR and CDR2 SFDVKD. This CDR3 region has 15 residues. V was trimmed by 5 bases and J by 7 bases, leaving 20 bases between them. CDR3 bases: TGTGCCACCAGTGCGGGACACCTGGGCTACAATGAGCAGTACTTC. The encoded protein is CATSAGHLGYNEQYF.

The chain employs TRBV6-5 and TRBJ1-2; no clear D. V was clipped by 2 bases and J by 7 bases, with 14 bases between them. This CDR3 spans 14 amino acids. In germline, CDR1 is MNHEY, CDR2 SVGAGI. The CDR3 DNA reads as TGTGCCAGCAGTTACACGCTCGACAAACGTGGCTACACCTTC. Encoded protein: CASSYTLDKRGYTF.

This clonotype was seen more than once but under ten times. V usage is TRBV29-1 and J usage is TRBJ2-3, with D unclear. The CDR3 covers 14 residues. Trimming stripped 0 bases from V and 0 bases from J, with 7 bases between. CDR1 is SQVTM, CDR2 ANQGSEA, per germline. CDR3 coding DNA: TGCAGCGTTGAAGATCGGACCAGCACAGATACGCAGTATTTT. Translated: CSVEDRTSTDTQYF.

The rearrangement links TRBV7-9 to TRBJ2-3; no firm D call. Trimming shortened V by 1 base and J by 8 bases, and 7 bases separated the two germline ends. This CDR3 region has 12 residues. Germline V gene lookup returns CDR1 SEHNR and CDR2 FQNEAQ (reference sequence). CDR3: CASSLVDSTQYF. In DNA, the CDR3 is TGTGCCAGCAGCTTAGTAGACTCTACGCAGTATTTT.

The CDR3 loop is CSVREWYEQYF. The CDR3 nucleotides read TGCAGTGTCAGGGAATGGTACGAGCAGTACTTC. The chain carries TRBV20-1 and TRBJ2-7; D may be TRBD1 (5 bases). The CDR3 has 11 residues. Trimming pared 7 bases from V and 4 bases from J, leaving 11 bases between. Germline CDR1 and CDR2: DFQATT and SNEGSKA (reference sequence).